Listed below are T cell receptor beta chains from one sample, sequenced in a study of CD8 T cells in Susac syndrome. One entry per CDR3 protein, called by TCRdb with MiXCR from the immunoSEQ multiplex PCR reads. This table has 150,000 to 200,000 distinct CDR3 sequences, under 95% appearing once. The sequencing sample was made of CD4+ T cells from PBMCs. Receptors originate from a human donor with Susac syndrome. Each CDR3 is given with its conserved first and last residue. The D gene is left open where the match is weak. Clone size is given for some rows only: seen once, a few or many times, or a class if the clone is expanded.

clone_size	v_call	d_call	j_call	cdr3_nt	cdr3_aa
.	TRBV3-1	TRBD1	TRBJ1-2	TGTGCCAGCAGCCGACAGGGAGATGGCTACACCTTC	CASSRQGDGYTF
.	TRBV27	.	TRBJ1-1	TGTGCCAGCAGAGGAGAGATGGGCAACACTGAAGCTTTCTTT	CASRGEMGNTEAFF
.	TRBV3-1	.	TRBJ1-2	TGTGCCAGCAGCCAGTCCAGGAGGGACAATGGCTACACCTTC	CASSQSRRDNGYTF
.	TRBV3-1	.	TRBJ2-2	TGTGCCAGCAGCCAAGAACGGGAGCTGTTTTTT	CASSQERELFF
.	TRBV5-5	.	TRBJ2-1	TGTGCCAGCAGCTTGGCCGGGCGGAGCTCCTACAATGAGCAGTTCTTC	CASSLAGRSSYNEQFF
.	TRBV2	.	TRBJ2-7	TGTGCTGAAAGGTCGGGACTGACCTACCTCGAGCAGTACTTC	CAERSGLTYLEQYF
.	TRBV24-1	TRBD2	TRBJ2-1	TGTGCCACCCCCGGTGACGGGGGGGCGAGCTCCTACAATGAGCAGTTCTTC	CATPGDGGASSYNEQFF
.	TRBV29-1	.	TRBJ2-3	TGCAGCGTTGAACGAAGCGGACTCACAGATACGCAGTATTTT	CSVERSGLTDTQYF
.	TRBV7-9	TRBD1	TRBJ1-2	TGTGCCAGCAGGGGACAGGGAGATCTGGAGGGCTACACCTTC	CASRGQGDLEGYTF
.	TRBV20-1	.	TRBJ2-7	TGCAGTGCTAGAGATTCAGTTGACAAATCCTACGAGCAGTACTTC	CSARDSVDKSYEQYF
.	TRBV4-1	.	TRBJ1-5	TGCGCCAGCAGCCAAGAGGGACATCAGCCCCAGCATTTT	CASSQEGHQPQHF
.	TRBV5-1	.	TRBJ2-2	TGCGCCAGCGTGCTAGGGCCGAACACCGGGGAGCTGTTTTTT	CASVLGPNTGELFF
.	TRBV29-1	.	TRBJ1-2	TGCGGGGGTCTGGGGTCCTATGGCTACACCTTC	CGGLGSYGYTF
.	TRBV18	TRBD1	TRBJ1-6	TGTGCCAGCTCACCAGGGACAGTGGGGAATTCACCCCTCCACTTT	CASSPGTVGNSPLHF
.	TRBV4-3	.	TRBJ1-5	TGCGCCAGCAGCCAGGTCCCGAATCAGCCCCAGCATTTT	CASSQVPNQPQHF
once	TRBV6-6	.	TRBJ1-1	TGTGCCAGCAGTTTAGGGCCCCGAGACACTGAAGCTTTCTTT	CASSLGPRDTEAFF
.	TRBV2	TRBD1	TRBJ1-1	TGTGCCAGCAGTAAACCCGGGACAGGGGGCACTGAAGCTTTCTTT	CASSKPGTGGTEAFF
.	TRBV5-6	.	TRBJ2-1	TGTGCCAGCAGCTTTTCTACCTACAATGAGCAGTTCTTC	CASSFSTYNEQFF
.	TRBV20-1	.	TRBJ2-3	TGCAGTGAAAAGGGGCCTAACACAGATACGCAGTATTTT	CSEKGPNTDTQYF
.	TRBV2	.	TRBJ2-7	TGTGCCAGCGGACTGCCCTACGAGCAGTACTTC	CASGLPYEQYF
.	TRBV5-6	.	TRBJ1-1	TGTGCCAGCAGCACGTGGGATCGCTGGGGAGCTTTCTTT	CASSTWDRWGAFF
.	TRBV12-3/TRBV12-4	TRBD1	TRBJ1-5	TGTGCCAGCAGTCCGCCGGGACAGAGGAATCAGCCCCAGCATTTT	CASSPPGQRNQPQHF
.	TRBV25-1	TRBD2	TRBJ2-1	TGTGCCAGCAGCCCCGGTAGCGGGGGGTCCCCAATAGAGCAGTTCTTC	CASSPGSGGSPIEQFF
few	TRBV5-1	.	TRBJ1-2	TGCGCCAGCAGGACGGACAGCTATGGCTACACCTTC	CASRTDSYGYTF
.	TRBV15	TRBD1	TRBJ1-5	TGTGCCACCAGCAGAGATACAGGGGCATTTCAGCCCCAGCATTTT	CATSRDTGAFQPQHF
.	TRBV27	TRBD1	TRBJ1-6	TGTGCCAGCAGTTTATCAGGGACAGCGTATAATTCACCCCTCCACTTT	CASSLSGTAYNSPLHF
.	TRBV7-9	.	TRBJ2-4	TGTGCCAGCAGCTTAGACGCCAAAAACATTCAGTACTTC	CASSLDAKNIQYF
.	TRBV10-2	.	TRBJ1-5	TGCGCCACTCAGGGAAGGGAGGATCAGCCCCAGCATTTT	CATQGREDQPQHF
.	TRBV30	TRBD2	TRBJ2-5	TGTGCCTGGAGGGGGGGGTTCAGCGGGGTGGAGACCCAGTACTTC	CAWRGGFSGVETQYF
.	TRBV29-1	.	TRBJ1-1	TGCAGCGTTAAAGGAGAATGGGGCACCACTGAAGCTTTCTTT	CSVKGEWGTTEAFF
.	TRBV9	.	TRBJ2-5	TGTGCCAGCAGCGTAGGAGTAGCCCTCCGGGAGACCCAGTACTTC	CASSVGVALRETQYF
.	TRBV6-5	.	TRBJ2-7	TGTGCCAGCAGTTCGAGAGGGAGTCACGAGCAGTACTTC	CASSSRGSHEQYF
.	TRBV6-6	.	TRBJ2-3	TGTGCCAGCAGTTGGGGACCGCGCACAGATACGCAGTATTTT	CASSWGPRTDTQYF